This T cell receptor (beta chain) was captured in a study of early T cells in non-severe SARS-CoV-2 infection. Study-level information: Chains were unpaired, as sequencing was done on bulk RNA from unsorted whole blood.

Molecules of cDNA were individually given unique molecular identifiers that were attached to them. TCRdb used MiXCR to reprocess the 5' RACE reads, holding one entry per CDR3 protein. The data contain 65,000 to 70,000 distinct CDR3 sequences, approximately 10% of them singletons. This clonotype was detected many times. Its antigen is unknown. General observations from the study: The matching step, a VDJdb search, favored anti-spike CD8 responses and missed private and CD4 specificities.

Material: whole blood. This TCR derives from an adult who was a healthcare worker with PCR-confirmed SARS-CoV-2 infection or an uninfected control (not recorded which).

CDR3: CASSGGGGAYGYTF. The CDR3 DNA follows: TGTGCCAGCAGTGGCGGGGGGGGAGCCTATGGCTACACCTTC. The chain employs TRBV28 and TRBJ1-2; D might be TRBD1 (5 bases). V lost 5 bases, J lost 4 bases, and 14 bases lay in between. The CDR3 consists of 14 residues. Germline values: CDR1 MDHEN, CDR2 SYDVKM.